This T cell receptor (beta chain) was documented in a study of CD8+ T cells in alopecia areata. Study-wide background: Administration of oral tofacitinib to treated patients was at 5 to 10 mg twice daily. The tofacitinib course ran for 6 to 18 months and was followed by 6 months off drug.

On this clone itself: The antigen is not known.

RNA was extracted and reverse transcribed into cDNA as the sequencing template. The protocol was immunoSEQ multiplex PCR, while the TCRdb copy is restricted to in-frame clones and leaves out a portion. This sample yields some 150,000 clones, of which around 50% are seen a single time; approximately 19% belongs to the top ten. Broader study findings: Compared with normal scalp, lesional scalp had higher clonality and more expanded CD8+ clones. Sequencing of scalp samples also includes resident alphabeta T cells from normal skin.

Germline V gene sequence: CDR1 MNHEY, CDR2 SMNVEV (reference sequence). J was trimmed by 2 bases and V by 6 bases; bases with no gene match: 7. The CDR3 length is 15 residues. This TCR was sampled from a human donor with alopecia areata. This sequence joins TRBV27 and TRBJ1-5; 7 bases fit TRBD1. The sample in question was CD8+ T cells sorted from blood, obtained at week 0. CDR3: CASSVDRDGNQPQHF. The DNA of the CDR3 is TGTGCCAGCAGCGTAGACAGGGATGGCAATCAGCCCCAGCATTTT.